The next 2 T cell receptor beta chains were all read from a single sample in a study of memory CD8 T cells in hepatitis C reinfection. Time point given: late/post reinfection, 12 to 24 weeks after detection. No in vitro expansion preceded TCR sequencing of the sorted cells. The assay was immunoSEQ multiplex PCR, and TCRdb's table has in-frame clones only and misses some. The data show 45,000 to 50,000 clones, roughly 89% seen once. Input material: naive CD8+ T cells sorted from blood. These receptor sequences come from a man younger than 35 with hepatitis C virus infection.

The chain uses TRBV19 and TRBJ2-2; 9 bases fit TRBD1. This CDR3 spans 15 amino acids. Germline assignment: CDR1 LNHDA and CDR2 SQIVND (reference sequence). V shed 3 bases and J 1 base; nucleotides not matched to a gene: 0. CDR3 residues: CASSMGQGNTGELFF. CDR3 in DNA: TGTGCCAGTAGTATGGGACAGGGGAACACCGGGGAGCTGTTTTTT. Variable domain in full (rest from reference TRBV19 and TRBJ2-2): DGGITQSPKYLFRKEGQNVTLSCEQNLNHDAMYWYRQDPGQGLRLIYYSQIVNDFQKGDIAEGYSVSREKKESFPLTVTSAQKNPTAFYLCASSMGQGNTGELFFGEGSRLTVL.

V is TRBV19 and J is TRBJ2-5; 10 nucleotides match TRBD2. The CDR3 contains 15 residues. The junction had 9 bases not matched to a gene; V was cut back by 6 bases and J by 5 bases. Germline CDR1 and CDR2: LNHDA and SQIVND (reference sequence). The CDR3 spells CASSPTPTSGETQYF. The CDR3 DNA sequence: TGTGCCAGTAGCCCGACCCCGACTAGCGGGGAGACCCAGTACTTC. The whole variable domain, remainder taken from reference TRBV19 and TRBJ2-5, is DGGITQSPKYLFRKEGQNVTLSCEQNLNHDAMYWYRQDPGQGLRLIYYSQIVNDFQKGDIAEGYSVSREKKESFPLTVTSAQKNPTAFYLCASSPTPTSGETQYFGPGTRLLVL.